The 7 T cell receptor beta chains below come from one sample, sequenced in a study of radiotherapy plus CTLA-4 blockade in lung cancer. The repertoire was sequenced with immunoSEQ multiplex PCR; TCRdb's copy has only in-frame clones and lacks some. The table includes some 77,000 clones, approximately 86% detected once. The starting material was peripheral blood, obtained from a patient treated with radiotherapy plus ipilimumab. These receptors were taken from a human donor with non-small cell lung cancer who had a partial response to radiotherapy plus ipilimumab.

CDR3 in DNA: TGTGCCAGCACTCTAGCGGTCCAAGAGACCCAGTACTTC. It specifies CASTLAVQETQYF. The rearrangement links TRBV18 to TRBJ2-5, with 7 bases identical to TRBD2. With 8 bases clipped from V and 1 base from J, the junction kept 4 bases outside the gene matches. CDR3 length: 13 residues. The germline CDR1 and CDR2 sequences are KGHSH and LQKENI.

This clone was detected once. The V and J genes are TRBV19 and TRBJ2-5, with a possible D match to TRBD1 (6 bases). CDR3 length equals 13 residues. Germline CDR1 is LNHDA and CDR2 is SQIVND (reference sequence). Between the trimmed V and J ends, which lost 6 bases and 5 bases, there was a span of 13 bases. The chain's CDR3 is CASRLTGLETQYF. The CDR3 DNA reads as TGTGCCAGTAGGCTAACAGGGTTGGAGACCCAGTACTTC.

The CDR3 nucleotides read TGTGCCAGCAGATCCTCAGGGGGAACTAATGAAAAACTGTTTTTT. Amino acid sequence: CASRSSGGTNEKLFF. The rearrangement uses TRBV6-5 and TRBJ1-4; 7 nucleotides agree with TRBD1. Germline V CDR1 and CDR2: MNHEY, SVGAGI. The CDR3 runs to 15 residues. The V and J ends lost 6 bases and 1 base, in that order; junction bases with no gene match: 5.

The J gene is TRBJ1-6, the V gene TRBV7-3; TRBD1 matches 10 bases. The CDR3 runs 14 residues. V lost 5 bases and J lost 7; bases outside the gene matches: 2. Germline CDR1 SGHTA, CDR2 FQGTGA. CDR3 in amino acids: CASSQGQGNSPLHF. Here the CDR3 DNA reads TGTGCCAGCAGCCAGGGACAGGGGAATTCACCCCTCCACTTT.

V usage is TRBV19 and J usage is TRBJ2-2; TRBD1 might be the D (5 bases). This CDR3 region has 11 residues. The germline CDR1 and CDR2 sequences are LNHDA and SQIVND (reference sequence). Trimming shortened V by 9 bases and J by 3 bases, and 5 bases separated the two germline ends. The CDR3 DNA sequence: TGTGCCAGCAGGGACACCGGGGAGCTGTTTTTT. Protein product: CASRDTGELFF.

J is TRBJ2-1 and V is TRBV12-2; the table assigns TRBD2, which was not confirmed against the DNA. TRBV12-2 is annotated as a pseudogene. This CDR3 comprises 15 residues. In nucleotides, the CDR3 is TGTGCAAGTCGCCTCCAGGCGGCTAGCGGGAGTGAGCAGTTCTTC. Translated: CASRLQAASGSEQFF.

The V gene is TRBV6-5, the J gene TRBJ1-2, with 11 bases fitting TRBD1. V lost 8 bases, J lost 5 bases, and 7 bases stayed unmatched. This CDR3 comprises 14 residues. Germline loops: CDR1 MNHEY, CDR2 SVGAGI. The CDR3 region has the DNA TGTGCCAGCGGAGGGACAGGGGGAAGTTATGGCTACACCTTC. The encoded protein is CASGGTGGSYGYTF.